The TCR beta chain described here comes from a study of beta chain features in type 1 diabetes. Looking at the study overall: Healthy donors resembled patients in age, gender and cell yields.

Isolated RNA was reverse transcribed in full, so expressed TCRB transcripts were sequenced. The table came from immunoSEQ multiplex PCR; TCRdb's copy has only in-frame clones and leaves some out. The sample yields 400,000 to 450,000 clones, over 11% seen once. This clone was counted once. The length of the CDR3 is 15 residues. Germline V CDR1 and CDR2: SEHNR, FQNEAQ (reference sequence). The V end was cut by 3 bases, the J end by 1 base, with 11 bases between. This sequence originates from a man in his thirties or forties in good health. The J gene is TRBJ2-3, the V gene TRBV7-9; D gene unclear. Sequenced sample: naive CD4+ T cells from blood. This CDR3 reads CASSLHSRGTDTQYF. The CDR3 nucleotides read TGTGCCAGCAGCTTGCACTCCCGGGGCACAGATACGCAGTATTTT. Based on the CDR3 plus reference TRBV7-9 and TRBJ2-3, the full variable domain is DTGVSQNPRHKITKRGQNVTFRCDPISEHNRLYWYRQTLGQGPEFLTYFQNEAQLEKSRLLSDRFSAERPKGSFSTLEIQRTEQGDSAMYLCASSLHSRGTDTQYFGPGTRLTVL.